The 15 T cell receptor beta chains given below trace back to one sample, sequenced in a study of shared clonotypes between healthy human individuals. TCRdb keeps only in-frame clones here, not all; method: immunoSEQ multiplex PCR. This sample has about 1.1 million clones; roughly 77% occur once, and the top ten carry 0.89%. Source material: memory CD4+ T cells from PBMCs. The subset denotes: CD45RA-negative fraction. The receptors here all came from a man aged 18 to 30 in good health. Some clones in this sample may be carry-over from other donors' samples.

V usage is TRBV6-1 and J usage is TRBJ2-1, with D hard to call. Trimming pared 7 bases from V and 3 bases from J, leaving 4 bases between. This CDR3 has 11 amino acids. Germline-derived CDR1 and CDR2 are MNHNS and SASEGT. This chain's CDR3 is CASIVYNEQFF. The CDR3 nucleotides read TGTGCCAGCATTGTCTACAATGAGCAGTTCTTC.

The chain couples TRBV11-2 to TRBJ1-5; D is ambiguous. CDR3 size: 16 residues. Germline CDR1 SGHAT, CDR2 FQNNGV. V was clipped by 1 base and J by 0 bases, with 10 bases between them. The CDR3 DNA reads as TGTGCCAGCAGCTTAGTCGGCAGAACTAGCAATCAGCCCCAGCATTTT. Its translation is CASSLVGRTSNQPQHF.

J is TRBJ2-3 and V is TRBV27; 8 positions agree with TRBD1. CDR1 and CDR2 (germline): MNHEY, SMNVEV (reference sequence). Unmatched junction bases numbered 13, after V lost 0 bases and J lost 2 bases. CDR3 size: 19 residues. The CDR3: CASSLSLRPGQEVTDTQYF. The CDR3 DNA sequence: TGTGCCAGCAGTTTATCGCTTCGACCGGGACAGGAAGTCACAGATACGCAGTATTTT.

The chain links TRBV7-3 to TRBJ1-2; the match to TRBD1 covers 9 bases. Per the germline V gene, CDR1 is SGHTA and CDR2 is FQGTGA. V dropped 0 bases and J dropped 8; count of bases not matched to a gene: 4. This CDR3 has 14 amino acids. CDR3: CASSLTGQGGGYTF. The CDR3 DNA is TGTGCCAGCAGCTTAACGGGACAGGGAGGGGGCTACACCTTC.

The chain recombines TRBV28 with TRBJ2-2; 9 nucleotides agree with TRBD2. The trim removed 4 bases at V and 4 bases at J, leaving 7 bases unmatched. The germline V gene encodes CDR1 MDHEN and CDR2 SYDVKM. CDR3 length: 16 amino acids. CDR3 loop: CASSSPSGRITGELFF. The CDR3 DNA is TGTGCCAGCAGTTCGCCGAGCGGGAGGATCACCGGGGAGCTGTTTTTT.

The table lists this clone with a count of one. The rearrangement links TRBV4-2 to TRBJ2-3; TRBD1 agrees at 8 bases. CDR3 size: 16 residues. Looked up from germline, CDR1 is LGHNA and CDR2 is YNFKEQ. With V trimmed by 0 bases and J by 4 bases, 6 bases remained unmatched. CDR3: CASSQESDRGPDTQYF. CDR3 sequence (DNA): TGTGCCAGCAGCCAAGAAAGTGACAGGGGCCCAGATACGCAGTATTTT.

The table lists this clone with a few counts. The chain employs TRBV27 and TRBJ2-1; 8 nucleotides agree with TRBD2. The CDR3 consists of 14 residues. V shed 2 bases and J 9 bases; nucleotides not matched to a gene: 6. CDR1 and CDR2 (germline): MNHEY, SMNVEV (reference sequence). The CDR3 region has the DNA TGTGCCAGCAGTTTACGACTAGCGTCTAGTGAGCAGTTCTTC. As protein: CASSLRLASSEQFF.

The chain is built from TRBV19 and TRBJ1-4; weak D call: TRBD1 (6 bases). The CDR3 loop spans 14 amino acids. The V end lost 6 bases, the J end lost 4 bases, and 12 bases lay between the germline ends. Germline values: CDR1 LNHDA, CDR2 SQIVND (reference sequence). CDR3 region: CASSPTGNNEKLFF. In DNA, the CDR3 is TGTGCCAGTAGCCCAACAGGGAATAATGAAAAACTGTTTTTT.

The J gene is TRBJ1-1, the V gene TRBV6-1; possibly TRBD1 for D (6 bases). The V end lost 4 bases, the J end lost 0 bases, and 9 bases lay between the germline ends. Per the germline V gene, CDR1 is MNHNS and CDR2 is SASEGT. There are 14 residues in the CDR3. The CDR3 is CASSAQGMNTEAFF. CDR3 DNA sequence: TGTGCCAGCAGTGCACAGGGTATGAACACTGAAGCTTTCTTT.

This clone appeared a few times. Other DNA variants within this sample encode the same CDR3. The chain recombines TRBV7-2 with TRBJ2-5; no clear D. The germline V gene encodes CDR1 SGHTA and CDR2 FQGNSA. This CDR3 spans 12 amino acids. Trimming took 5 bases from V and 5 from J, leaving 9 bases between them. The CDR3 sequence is CASSPPWETQYF. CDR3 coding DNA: TGTGCCAGCAGCCCCCCTTGGGAGACCCAGTACTTC.

CDR3 nucleotides: TGTGCCAGCAGTGAGCAACAAATTAGCAATCAGCCCCAGCATTTT. Translated: CASSEQQISNQPQHF. This rearrangement joins TRBV2 to TRBJ1-5; D gene uncertain. Between the trimmed V and J ends, which lost 3 bases and 0 bases, there was a span of 9 bases. This CDR3 has 15 amino acids. Germline CDR1 is SNHLY and CDR2 is FYNNEI.

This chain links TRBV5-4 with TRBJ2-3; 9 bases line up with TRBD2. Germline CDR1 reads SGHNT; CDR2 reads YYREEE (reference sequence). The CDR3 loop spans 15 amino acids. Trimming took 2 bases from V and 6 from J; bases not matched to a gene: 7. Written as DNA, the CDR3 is TGTGCCAGCAGCTTACCCGGGACTAGCAGTGATACGCAGTATTTT. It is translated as CASSLPGTSSDTQYF.

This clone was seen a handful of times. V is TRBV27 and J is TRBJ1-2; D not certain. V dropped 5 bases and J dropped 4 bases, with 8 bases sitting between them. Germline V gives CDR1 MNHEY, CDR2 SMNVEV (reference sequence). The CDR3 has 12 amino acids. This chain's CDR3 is CASSPDGYGYTF. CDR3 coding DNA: TGTGCCAGCAGTCCCGACGGCTATGGCTACACCTTC.

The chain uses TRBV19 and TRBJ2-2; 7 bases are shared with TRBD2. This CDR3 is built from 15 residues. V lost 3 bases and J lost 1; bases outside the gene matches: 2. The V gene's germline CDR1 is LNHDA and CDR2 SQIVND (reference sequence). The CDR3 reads CASSIASGNTGELFF. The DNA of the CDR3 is TGTGCCAGTAGTATCGCTAGCGGGAACACCGGGGAGCTGTTTTTT.

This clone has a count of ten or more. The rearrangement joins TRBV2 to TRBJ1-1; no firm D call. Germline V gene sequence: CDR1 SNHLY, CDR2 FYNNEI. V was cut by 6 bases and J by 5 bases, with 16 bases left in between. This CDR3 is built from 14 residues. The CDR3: CASRGSADLTEAFF. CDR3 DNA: TGTGCCAGCAGGGGTTCCGCAGACTTAACTGAAGCTTTCTTT.